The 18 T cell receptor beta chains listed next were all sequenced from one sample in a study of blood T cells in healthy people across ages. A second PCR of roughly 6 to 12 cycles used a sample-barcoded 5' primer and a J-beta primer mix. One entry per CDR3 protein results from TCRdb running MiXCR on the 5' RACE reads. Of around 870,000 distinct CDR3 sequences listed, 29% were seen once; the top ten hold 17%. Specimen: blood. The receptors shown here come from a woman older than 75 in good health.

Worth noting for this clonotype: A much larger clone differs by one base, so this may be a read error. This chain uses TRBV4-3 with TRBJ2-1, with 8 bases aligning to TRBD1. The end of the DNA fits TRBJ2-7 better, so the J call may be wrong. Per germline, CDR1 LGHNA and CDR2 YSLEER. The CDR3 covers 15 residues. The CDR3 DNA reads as TGCGCCAGCAGCCGCGGACAGGGAGGTAACAATGAGCAGTACTTC. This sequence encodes CASSRGQGGNNEQYF.

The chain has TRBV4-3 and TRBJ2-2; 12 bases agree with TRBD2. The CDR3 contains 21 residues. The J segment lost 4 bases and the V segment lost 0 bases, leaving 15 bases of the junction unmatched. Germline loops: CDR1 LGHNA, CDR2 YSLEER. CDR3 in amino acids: CASSQESSTLAGGPGTGELFF. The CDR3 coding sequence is TGCGCCAGCAGCCAAGAGTCCTCCACGCTAGCGGGGGGGCCGGGCACCGGGGAGCTGTTTTTT.

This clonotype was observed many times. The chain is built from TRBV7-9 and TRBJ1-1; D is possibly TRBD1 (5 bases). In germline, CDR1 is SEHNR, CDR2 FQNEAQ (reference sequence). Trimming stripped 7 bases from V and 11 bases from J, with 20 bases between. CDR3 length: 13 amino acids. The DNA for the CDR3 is TGTGCCAGCAACGGACAAGGCCACGTTTCGGCTTTCTTT. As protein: CASNGQGHVSAFF.

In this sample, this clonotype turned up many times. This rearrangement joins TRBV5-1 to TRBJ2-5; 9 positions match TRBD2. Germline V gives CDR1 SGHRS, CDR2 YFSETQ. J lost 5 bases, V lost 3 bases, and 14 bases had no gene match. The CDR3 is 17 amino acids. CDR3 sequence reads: CASSSTIAGGQIETQYF. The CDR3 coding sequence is TGCGCCAGCAGCTCCACGATTGCGGGGGGGCAAATCGAGACCCAGTACTTC.

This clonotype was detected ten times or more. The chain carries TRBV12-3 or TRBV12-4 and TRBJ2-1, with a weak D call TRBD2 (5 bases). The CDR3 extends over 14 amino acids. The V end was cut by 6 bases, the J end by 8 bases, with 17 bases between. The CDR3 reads CASSLPPSPHEQFF. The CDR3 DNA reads TGTGCCAGCAGCCTACCGCCTAGCCCTCATGAGCAGTTCTTC.

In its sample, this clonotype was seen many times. CDR3 coding DNA: TGTGCCATCAGCCTCGGGGGGGATGAAAAACTGTTTTTT. This sequence encodes CAISLGGDEKLFF. The chain has TRBV10-3 and TRBJ1-4, with D maybe TRBD1 (5 bases). The CDR3 has 13 residues. V shed 6 bases and J shed 6 bases, with 11 bases lying between them. Germline CDR1 reads ENHRY; CDR2 reads SYGVKD.

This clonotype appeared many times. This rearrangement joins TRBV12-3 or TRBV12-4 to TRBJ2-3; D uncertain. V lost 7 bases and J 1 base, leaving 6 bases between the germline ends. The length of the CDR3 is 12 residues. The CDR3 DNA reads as TGTGCCAGCAACCGGGGCACAGATACGCAGTATTTT. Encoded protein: CASNRGTDTQYF.

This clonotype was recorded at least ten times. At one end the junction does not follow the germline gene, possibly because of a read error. CDR3 sequence (DNA): TGTGCTAGCAGCCTTAAGGGACTAGCGGGGGAGTCTAGCACAGATACGCAGTATTTT. It yields the protein CASSLKGLAGESSTDTQYF. The chain recombines TRBV7-7 with TRBJ2-3; the match to TRBD2 covers 14 bases. Germline V gene data show CDR1 as SSHAT and CDR2 as FNYEAQ (reference sequence). CDR3 length equals 19 residues.

The chain's CDR3 is CASSLVSAGGISTDTQYF. DNA of the CDR3: TGTGCCAGCAGCTTAGTGAGTGCGGGGGGGATAAGCACAGATACGCAGTATTTT. The chain links TRBV11-3 to TRBJ2-3; 9 bases line up with TRBD2. With V trimmed by 1 base and J by 0 bases, 8 bases remained unmatched. The CDR3 is 18 amino acids. CDR1 is SGHNT and CDR2 is YENEEA in the germline V gene.

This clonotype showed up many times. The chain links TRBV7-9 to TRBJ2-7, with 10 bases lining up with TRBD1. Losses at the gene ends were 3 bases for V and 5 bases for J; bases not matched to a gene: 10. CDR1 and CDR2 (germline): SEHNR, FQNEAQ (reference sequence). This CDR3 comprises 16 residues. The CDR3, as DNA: TGTGCCAGCAGCTTTTCTGACAGGGGGCGCGGAAACGAGCAGTACTTC. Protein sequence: CASSFSDRGRGNEQYF.

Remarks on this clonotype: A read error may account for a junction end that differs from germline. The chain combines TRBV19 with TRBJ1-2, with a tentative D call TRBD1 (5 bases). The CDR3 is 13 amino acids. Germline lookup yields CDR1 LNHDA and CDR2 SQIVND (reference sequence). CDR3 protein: CAGSIVTDYGYTF. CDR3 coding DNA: TGTGCCGGTAGTATAGTGACAGACTATGGCTACACCTTC.

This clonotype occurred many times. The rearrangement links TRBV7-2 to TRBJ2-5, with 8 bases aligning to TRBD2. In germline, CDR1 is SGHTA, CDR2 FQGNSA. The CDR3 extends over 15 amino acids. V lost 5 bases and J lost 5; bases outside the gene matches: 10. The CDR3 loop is CASSRGGLGGETQYF. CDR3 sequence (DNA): TGTGCCAGCAGCCGAGGGGGACTAGGGGGGGAGACCCAGTACTTC.

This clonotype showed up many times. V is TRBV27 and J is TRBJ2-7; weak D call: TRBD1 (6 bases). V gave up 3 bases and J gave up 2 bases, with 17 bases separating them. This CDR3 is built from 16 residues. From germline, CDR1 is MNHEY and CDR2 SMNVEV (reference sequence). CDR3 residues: CASSFNPRTGTYEQYF. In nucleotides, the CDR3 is TGTGCCAGCAGTTTCAACCCCCGAACAGGGACCTACGAGCAGTACTTC.

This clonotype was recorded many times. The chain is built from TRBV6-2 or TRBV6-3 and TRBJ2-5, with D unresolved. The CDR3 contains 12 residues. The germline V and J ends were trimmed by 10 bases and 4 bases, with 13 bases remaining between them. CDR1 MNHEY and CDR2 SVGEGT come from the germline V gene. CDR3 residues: CATSDRVETQYF. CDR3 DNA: TGTGCCACCTCGGACCGGGTAGAGACCCAGTACTTC.

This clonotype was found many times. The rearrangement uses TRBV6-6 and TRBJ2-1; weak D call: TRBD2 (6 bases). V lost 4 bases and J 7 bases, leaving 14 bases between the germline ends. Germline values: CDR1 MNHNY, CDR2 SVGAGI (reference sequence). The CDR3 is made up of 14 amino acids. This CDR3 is CASSFNGGANEQFF. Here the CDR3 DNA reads TGTGCCAGCAGTTTTAACGGGGGTGCTAATGAGCAGTTCTTC.

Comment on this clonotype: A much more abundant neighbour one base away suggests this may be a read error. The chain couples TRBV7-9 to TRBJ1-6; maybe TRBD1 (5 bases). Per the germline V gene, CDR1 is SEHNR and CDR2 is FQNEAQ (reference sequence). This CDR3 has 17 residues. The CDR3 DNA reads TGTGCCGGCAGCTTAGCGCATCACCGGGACGGGAATTCACCCCTCCACTTT. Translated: CAGSLAHHRDGNSPLHF.

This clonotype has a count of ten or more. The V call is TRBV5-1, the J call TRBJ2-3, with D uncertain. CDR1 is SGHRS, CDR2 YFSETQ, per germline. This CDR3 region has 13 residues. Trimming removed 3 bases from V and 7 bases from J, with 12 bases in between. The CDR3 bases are TGCGCCAGCAGCTCCGACAATTCAAATACGCAGTATTTT. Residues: CASSSDNSNTQYF.

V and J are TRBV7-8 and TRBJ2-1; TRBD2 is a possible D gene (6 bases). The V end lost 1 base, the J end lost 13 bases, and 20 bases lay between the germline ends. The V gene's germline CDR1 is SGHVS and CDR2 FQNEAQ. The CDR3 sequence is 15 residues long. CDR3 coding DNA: TGTGCCAGCAGCTTAGGCTGGAGGGGCGTTGAGACCCAGTTCTTC. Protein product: CASSLGWRGVETQFF.